One T cell receptor beta chain is described in this entry. Its target is unknown. The repertoire was sequenced with immunoSEQ multiplex PCR; TCRdb's copy has only in-frame clones and lacks some. This sample has 80,000 to 95,000 clones; 90% occur once, and the top ten carry around 5.8%. These data originate in a study of T cell responses to AZD1222 COVID-19 vaccine. This CDR3 is built from 15 residues. Germline CDR1 and CDR2: SGHRS and YFSETQ. V was clipped by 2 bases and J by 7 bases; unmatched bases: 7. Study-wide results and caveats: In all cases, repertoires were sampled only after the peak T cell response. Spike-specific TCR repertoires showed rising breadth and depth after two AZD1222 doses. Clonal diversity may have been underestimated in mostly white British donors.

The chain is built from TRBV5-1 and TRBJ2-3; TRBD2 agrees at 10 bases. The material was peripheral blood, obtained 28 days after the second AZD1222 dose. This sequence originates from an adult who received the AZD1222 COVID-19 vaccine. CDR3 sequence reads: CASSLAGGLAYTQYF. In nucleotides, the CDR3 is TGCGCCAGCAGCTTAGCGGGGGGGTTAGCTTATACGCAGTATTTT.